A selection of T cell receptor beta chains follows, all from one sample in a study of regulatory T cells in long-lasting Graves disease. TCRdb called the multiplex PCR reads again in MiXCR, with one record for every CDR3 protein. Of hundreds of thousands of distinct CDR3 sequences in the sample, 15% to 20% were seen once. Sequences were derived from peripheral blood mononuclear cells (PBMCs), sampled at new diagnosis, from a patient treated with antithyroid drugs. Every receptor here comes from a female donor with Graves disease. Both conserved end residues are part of each CDR3. The order of the fields is clone size, CDR3 length, J gene, V gene, CDR3 protein. The size field is filled for only some rows; it gives once, few, many or a size class.

clone size: few; CDR3 length: 13; J gene: TRBJ2-7; V gene: TRBV30; CDR3 protein: CAWSFAQRNEQSF
clone size: many; CDR3 length: 12; J gene: TRBJ2-7; V gene: TRBV20-1; CDR3 protein: CSARDNTYEQYF
clone size: many; CDR3 length: 13; J gene: TRBJ1-2; V gene: TRBV7-9; CDR3 protein: CASRGEIPEGYTF
clone size: -; CDR3 length: 15; J gene: TRBJ2-2; V gene: TRBV5-1; CDR3 protein: CASSLEGVLTGELFF
clone size: many; CDR3 length: 17; J gene: TRBJ2-3; V gene: TRBV3-1; CDR3 protein: CASSQGVGGTVWDTQYF
clone size: many; CDR3 length: 15; J gene: TRBJ2-3; V gene: TRBV2; CDR3 protein: CASGLERGWADTQYF
clone size: many; CDR3 length: 15; J gene: TRBJ2-7; V gene: TRBV18; CDR3 protein: CASSQAGTGLYEQYF
clone size: -; CDR3 length: 16; J gene: TRBJ2-1; V gene: TRBV12-5; CDR3 protein: CASGLPQGSVRNEQFF
clone size: many; CDR3 length: 15; J gene: TRBJ1-1; V gene: TRBV6-1; CDR3 protein: CASSRAGTVNTEAFF
clone size: -; CDR3 length: 16; J gene: TRBJ1-1; V gene: TRBV19; CDR3 protein: CASSSPAGVLDTEAFF
clone size: few; CDR3 length: 17; J gene: TRBJ2-3; V gene: TRBV9; CDR3 protein: CASSNPPQVGFTDTQYF
clone size: many; CDR3 length: 15; J gene: TRBJ2-5; V gene: TRBV7-2; CDR3 protein: CASSLDYFLQETQYF
clone size: many; CDR3 length: 20; J gene: TRBJ1-2; V gene: TRBV10-3; CDR3 protein: CAISVIVSRPPGQVIYGYTF
clone size: -; CDR3 length: 15; J gene: TRBJ2-7; V gene: TRBV11-2; CDR3 protein: CASSLGTSGRATQYF
clone size: many; CDR3 length: 12; J gene: TRBJ2-4; V gene: TRBV12-3/TRBV12-4; CDR3 protein: CASRAGVDIQYF
clone size: -; CDR3 length: 14; J gene: TRBJ2-7; V gene: TRBV27; CDR3 protein: CASSLNPSSYEQYF
clone size: -; CDR3 length: 15; J gene: TRBJ2-1; V gene: TRBV12-3/TRBV12-4; CDR3 protein: CASRVGTALYNEQFF
clone size: -; CDR3 length: 16; J gene: TRBJ2-1; V gene: TRBV11-2; CDR3 protein: CASSRGAGQVYNEQFF
clone size: -; CDR3 length: 14; J gene: TRBJ2-7; V gene: TRBV2; CDR3 protein: CASSRLAVLYEQYF
clone size: -; CDR3 length: 14; J gene: TRBJ2-7; V gene: TRBV5-1; CDR3 protein: CAGSLVAGDYEQYF
clone size: many; CDR3 length: 14; J gene: TRBJ1-4; V gene: TRBV2; CDR3 protein: CASSVVGRREKLFF
clone size: -; CDR3 length: 18; J gene: TRBJ2-3; V gene: TRBV11-3; CDR3 protein: CASSLDSSGSPSTDTQYF
clone size: few; CDR3 length: 16; J gene: TRBJ2-7; V gene: TRBV20-1; CDR3 protein: CSARGQGLAGGSEQYF
clone size: few; CDR3 length: 10; J gene: TRBJ2-1; V gene: TRBV10-3; CDR3 protein: CAMGSGEQFF
clone size: -; CDR3 length: 18; J gene: TRBJ1-2; V gene: TRBV2; CDR3 protein: CASSRLQGTVASNYGYTF
clone size: many; CDR3 length: 14; J gene: TRBJ2-7; V gene: TRBV2; CDR3 protein: CASSEGAGRTEQYF
clone size: -; CDR3 length: 16; J gene: TRBJ1-1; V gene: TRBV4-2; CDR3 protein: CASSQDGLQPRAEAFF
clone size: -; CDR3 length: 13; J gene: TRBJ1-2; V gene: TRBV28; CDR3 protein: CASSFNRAYGYTF
clone size: -; CDR3 length: 15; J gene: TRBJ1-4; V gene: TRBV12-3/TRBV12-4; CDR3 protein: CASSSGQGSNEKLFF
clone size: many; CDR3 length: 13; J gene: TRBJ1-4; V gene: TRBV12-5; CDR3 protein: CASGRGTNEKLFF
clone size: -; CDR3 length: 14; J gene: TRBJ1-5; V gene: TRBV28; CDR3 protein: CASSPRGMRQPQHF
clone size: many; CDR3 length: 13; J gene: TRBJ1-1; V gene: TRBV10-3; CDR3 protein: CAVGGTANTEAFF
clone size: many; CDR3 length: 12; J gene: TRBJ2-7; V gene: TRBV5-1; CDR3 protein: CASSFGDYEQYF
clone size: many; CDR3 length: 12; J gene: TRBJ2-5; V gene: TRBV29-1; CDR3 protein: CSVRGTQETQYF
clone size: many; CDR3 length: 13; J gene: TRBJ2-7; V gene: TRBV30; CDR3 protein: CAWSVQGIYEQYF